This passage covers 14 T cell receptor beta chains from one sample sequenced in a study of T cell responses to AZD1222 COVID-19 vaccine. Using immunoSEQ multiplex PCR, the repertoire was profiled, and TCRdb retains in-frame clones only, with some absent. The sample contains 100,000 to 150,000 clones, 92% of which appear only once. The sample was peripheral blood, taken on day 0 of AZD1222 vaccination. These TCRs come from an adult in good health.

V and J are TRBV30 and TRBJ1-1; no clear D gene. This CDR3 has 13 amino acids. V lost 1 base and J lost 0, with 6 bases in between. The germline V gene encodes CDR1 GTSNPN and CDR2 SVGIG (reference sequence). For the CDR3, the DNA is TGTGCCTGGAGTGCTCATATGAACACTGAAGCTTTCTTT. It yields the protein CAWSAHMNTEAFF.

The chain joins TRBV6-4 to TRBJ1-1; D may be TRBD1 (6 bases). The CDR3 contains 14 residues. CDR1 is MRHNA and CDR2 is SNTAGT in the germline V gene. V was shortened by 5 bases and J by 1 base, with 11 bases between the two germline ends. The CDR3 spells CASSQEGGNTEAFF. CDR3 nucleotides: TGTGCCAGCAGTCAGGAGGGGGGGAACACTGAAGCTTTCTTT.

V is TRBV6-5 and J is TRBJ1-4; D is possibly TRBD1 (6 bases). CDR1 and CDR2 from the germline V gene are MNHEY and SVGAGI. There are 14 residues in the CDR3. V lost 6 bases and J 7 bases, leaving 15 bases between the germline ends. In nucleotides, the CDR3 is TGTGCCAGCAGCACCCCCAGGGGCGGTGAAAAACTGTTTTTT. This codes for CASSTPRGGEKLFF.

The DNA of the CDR3 is TGTGCCTGGAGTGGTGGGACAGCAACGACCGAACCTATGAACACTGAAGCTTTCTTT. It codes for CAWSGGTATTEPMNTEAFF. V and J are TRBV30 and TRBJ1-1, with TRBD1 identical over 7 bases. CDR1 and CDR2 (germline): GTSNPN, SVGIG (reference sequence). V was pared by 1 base and J by 0 bases, with 17 bases of the junction left unmatched. The CDR3 length is 19 residues. Combining the CDR3 with reference TRBV30 and TRBJ1-1 gives the whole variable domain SQTIHQWPATLVQPVGSPLSLECTVEGTSNPNLYWYRQAAGRGLQLLFYSVGIGQISSEVPQNLSASRPQDRQFILSSKKLLLSDSGFYLCAWSGGTATTEPMNTEAFFGQGTRLTVV.

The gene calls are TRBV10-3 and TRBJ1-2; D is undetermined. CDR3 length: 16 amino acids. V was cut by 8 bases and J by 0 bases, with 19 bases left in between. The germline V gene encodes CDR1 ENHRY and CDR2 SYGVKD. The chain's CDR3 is CAIHDEVWAANYGYTF. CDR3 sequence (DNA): TGTGCCATCCATGATGAGGTGTGGGCAGCTAACTATGGCTACACCTTC.

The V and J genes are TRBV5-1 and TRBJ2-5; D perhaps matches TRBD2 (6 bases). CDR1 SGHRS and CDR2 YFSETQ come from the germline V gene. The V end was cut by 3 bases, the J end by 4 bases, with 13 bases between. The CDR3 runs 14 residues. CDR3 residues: CASSSLNGGETQYF. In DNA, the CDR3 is TGCGCCAGCAGCTCCCTTAACGGGGGAGAGACCCAGTACTTC. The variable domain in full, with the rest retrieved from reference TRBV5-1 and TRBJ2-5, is KAGVTQTPRYLIKTRGQQVTLSCSPISGHRSVSWYQQTPGQGLQFLFEYFSETQRNKGNFPGRFSGRQFSNSRSEMNVSTLELGDSALYLCASSSLNGGETQYFGPGTRLLVL.

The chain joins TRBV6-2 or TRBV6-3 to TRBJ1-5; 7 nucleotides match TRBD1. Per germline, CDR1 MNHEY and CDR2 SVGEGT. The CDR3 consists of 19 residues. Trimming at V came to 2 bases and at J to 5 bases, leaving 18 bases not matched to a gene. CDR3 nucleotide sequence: TGTGCCAGCAGTTACCTACCCAAACTTACAGGGGCACTGGATCAGCCCCAGCATTTT. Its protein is CASSYLPKLTGALDQPQHF.

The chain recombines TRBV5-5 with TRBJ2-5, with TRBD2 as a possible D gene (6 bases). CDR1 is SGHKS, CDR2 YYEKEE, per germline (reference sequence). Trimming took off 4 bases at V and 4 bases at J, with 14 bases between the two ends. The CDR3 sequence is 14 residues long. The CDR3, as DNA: TGTGCCAGCAGCCGGCAGGTGGGGGGAGAGACCCAGTACTTC. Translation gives CASSRQVGGETQYF. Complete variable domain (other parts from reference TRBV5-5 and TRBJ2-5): DAGVTQSPTHLIKTRGQQVTLRCSPISGHKSVSWYQQVLGQGPQFIFQYYEKEERGRGNFPDRFSARQFPNYSSELNVNALLLGDSALYLCASSRQVGGETQYFGPGTRLLVL.

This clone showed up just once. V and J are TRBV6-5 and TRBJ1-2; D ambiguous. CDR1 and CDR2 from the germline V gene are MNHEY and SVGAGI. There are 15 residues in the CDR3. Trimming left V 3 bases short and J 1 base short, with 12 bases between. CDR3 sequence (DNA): TGTGCCAGCAGTTATTTGGCAGGAAATAACTATGGCTACACCTTC. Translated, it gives CASSYLAGNNYGYTF.

As DNA, the CDR3 is TGTGCCTGGGGGACAGGCGATGAAAAACTGTTTTTT. Residues: CAWGTGDEKLFF. The chain couples TRBV30 to TRBJ1-4; 8 positions agree with TRBD1. Trimming at V came to 5 bases and at J to 6 bases, leaving 2 bases not matched to a gene. CDR1 and CDR2 (germline): GTSNPN, SVGIG (reference sequence). CDR3 length equals 12 residues. The full variable domain, its missing parts supplied by reference TRBV30 and TRBJ1-4, is SQTIHQWPATLVQPVGSPLSLECTVEGTSNPNLYWYRQAAGRGLQLLFYSVGIGQISSEVPQNLSASRPQDRQFILSSKKLLLSDSGFYLCAWGTGDEKLFFGSGTQLSVL.

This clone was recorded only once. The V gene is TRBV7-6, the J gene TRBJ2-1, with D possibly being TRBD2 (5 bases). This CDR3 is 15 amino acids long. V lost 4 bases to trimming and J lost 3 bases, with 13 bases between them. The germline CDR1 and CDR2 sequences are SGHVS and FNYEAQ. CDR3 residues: CASSSLAGDYNEQFF. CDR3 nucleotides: TGTGCCAGCAGCTCCTTGGCGGGCGACTACAATGAGCAGTTCTTC.

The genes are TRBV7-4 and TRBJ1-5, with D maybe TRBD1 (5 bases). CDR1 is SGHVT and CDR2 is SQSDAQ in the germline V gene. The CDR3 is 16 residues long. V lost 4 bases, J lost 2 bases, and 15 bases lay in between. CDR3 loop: CASSYRGDYGNQPQHF. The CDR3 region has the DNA TGTGCCAGCAGCTACCGGGGCGATTACGGCAATCAGCCCCAGCATTTT.

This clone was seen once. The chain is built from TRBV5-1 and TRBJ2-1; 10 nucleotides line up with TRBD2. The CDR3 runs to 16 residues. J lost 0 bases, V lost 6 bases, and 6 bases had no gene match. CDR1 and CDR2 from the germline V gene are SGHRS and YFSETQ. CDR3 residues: CASNPGLAYSYNEQFF. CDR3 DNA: TGCGCCAGCAATCCGGGACTAGCGTACTCCTACAATGAGCAGTTCTTC.

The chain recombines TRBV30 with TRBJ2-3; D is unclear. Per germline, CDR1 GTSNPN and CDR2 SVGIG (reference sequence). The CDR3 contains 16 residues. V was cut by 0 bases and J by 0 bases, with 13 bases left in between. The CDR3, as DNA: TGTGCCTGGAGTGTTGGTCCAGGATCTAGCACAGATACGCAGTATTTT. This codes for CAWSVGPGSSTDTQYF.